This TCR beta chain emerged from a study of cytomegalovirus exposure and HLA in healthy donors. Regarding the study as a whole: Later, an analysis found that common viral pathogens appeared to be linked with several of the most significant clusters.

60 Vbeta and 13 Jbeta primers were used in PCR. The assay was immunoSEQ multiplex PCR, and TCRdb's table has in-frame clones only and misses some. The sample comprises about 170,000 clones, about 82% of which are singletons, and about 0.69% rests with the top ten. As concerns this clone: Its antigen is still unknown. Germline and junction disagree at one end, which may indicate a read error.

CDR3 length: 13 residues. Germline V gene data show CDR1 as LNHDA and CDR2 as SQIVND (reference sequence). The clonotype originates from a female donor in good health and CMV-seronegative. The rearrangement uses TRBV19 and TRBJ1-2, with D unresolved. The sample consisted of PBMCs. CDR3 protein: CASSRVRWLEAAF. In DNA, the CDR3 is TGTGCCAGTAGTAGGGTCAGGTGGCTGGAGGCGGCCTTC.